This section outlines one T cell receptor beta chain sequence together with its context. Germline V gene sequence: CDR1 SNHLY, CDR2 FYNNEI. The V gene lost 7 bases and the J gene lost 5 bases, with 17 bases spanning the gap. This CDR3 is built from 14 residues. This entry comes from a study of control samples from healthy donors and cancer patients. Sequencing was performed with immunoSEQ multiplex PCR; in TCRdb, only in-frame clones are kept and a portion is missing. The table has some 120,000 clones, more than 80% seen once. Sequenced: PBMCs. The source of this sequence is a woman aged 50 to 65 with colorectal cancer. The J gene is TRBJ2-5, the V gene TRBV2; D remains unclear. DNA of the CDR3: TGTGCCAGCACCGCTCTTACAGCCTACGAGACCCAGTACTTC. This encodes CASTALTAYETQYF. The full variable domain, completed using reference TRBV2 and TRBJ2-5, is EPEVTQTPSHQVTQMGQEVILRCVPISNHLYFYWYRQILGQKVEFLVSFYNNEISEKSEIFDDQFSVERPDGSNFTLKIRSTKLEDSAMYFCASTALTAYETQYFGPGTRLLVL.